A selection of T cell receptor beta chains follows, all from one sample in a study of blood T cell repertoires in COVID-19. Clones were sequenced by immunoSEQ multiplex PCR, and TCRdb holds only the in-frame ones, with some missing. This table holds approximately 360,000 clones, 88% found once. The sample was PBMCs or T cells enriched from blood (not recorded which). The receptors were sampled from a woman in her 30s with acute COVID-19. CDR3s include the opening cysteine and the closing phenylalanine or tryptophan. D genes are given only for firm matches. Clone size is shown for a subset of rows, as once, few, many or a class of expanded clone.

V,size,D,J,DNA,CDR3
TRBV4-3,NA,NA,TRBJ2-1,TGCGCCAGCAGCCAAGGACAGGCAACCTACAATGAGCAGTTCTTC,CASSQGQATYNEQFF
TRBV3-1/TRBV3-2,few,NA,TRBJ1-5,TGTGCCAGCAGCCAACAGGGAAATCAGCCCCAGCATTTT,CASSQQGNQPQHF
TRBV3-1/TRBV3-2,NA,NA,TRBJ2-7,TGTGCCAGCAGCCAAGAGGGGTCAGGGTATGTGAACGAGCAGTACTTC,CASSQEGSGYVNEQYF
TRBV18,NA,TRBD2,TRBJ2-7,TGTGCCAGCTCACCCCCGGGACTAGCGGGGGCTATCTCCTACGAGCAGTACTTC,CASSPPGLAGAISYEQYF
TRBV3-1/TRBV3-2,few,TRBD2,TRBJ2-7,TGTGCCAGCAGCCAAGGTACGCCTTGGACTAGCGAGGGGAACGAGCAGTACTTC,CASSQGTPWTSEGNEQYF
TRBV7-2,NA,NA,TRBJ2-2,TGTGCCAGCAGCTTAAGGGGGAAGAACACCGGGGAGCTGTTTTTT,CASSLRGKNTGELFF
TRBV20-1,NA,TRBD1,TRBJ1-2,TGCAGTGCCGAGACAGGGTATGGCTACACCTTC,CSAETGYGYTF
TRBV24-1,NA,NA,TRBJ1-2,TGTGCCACCAGTACGGGGGTCGATGGCTACACCTTC,CATSTGVDGYTF
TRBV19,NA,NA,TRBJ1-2,TGTGCCAGTAATGGGGCAGCTACTAACTATGGCTACACCTTC,CASNGAATNYGYTF
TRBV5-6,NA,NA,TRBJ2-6,TGTGCCAGCAGCCGTAGATTCTCTGGGGCCAACGTCCTGACTTTC,CASSRRFSGANVLTF
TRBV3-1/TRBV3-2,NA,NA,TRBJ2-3,TGTGCCAGCAGCCAAGCAAGGGACTGGAACACAGATACGCAGTATTTT,CASSQARDWNTDTQYF
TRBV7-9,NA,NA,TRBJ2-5,TGTGCCAGCAGCCCGCGCGGGTCTCAGGTCTCTGAGGAGACCCAGTACTTC,CASSPRGSQVSEETQYF
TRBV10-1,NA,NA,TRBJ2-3,TGCGCCAGCACTCAAGGGGACACCGGCACAGATACGCAGTATTTT,CASTQGDTGTDTQYF
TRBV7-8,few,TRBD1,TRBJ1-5,TGTGCCAGCAGCATCGACAGGGGGGATCAGCCCCAGCATTTT,CASSIDRGDQPQHF
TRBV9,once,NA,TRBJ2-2,TGTGCCAGCAGCGTTATAGCGAACACCGGGGAGCTGTTTTTT,CASSVIANTGELFF
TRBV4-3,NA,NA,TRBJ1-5,TGCGCCAGCAGCCAAGACCGAGGCCAGCCCCAGCATTTT,CASSQDRGQPQHF
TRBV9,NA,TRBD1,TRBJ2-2,TGTGCCAGCAGCGCGGGACAGGGGGCGCCGAGGTACGGCGGGGAGCTGTTTTTT,CASSAGQGAPRYGGELFF
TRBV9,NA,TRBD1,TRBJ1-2,TGTGCCAGCAGCCCTACCGGACAGGGGGCCTATGGCTACACCTTC,CASSPTGQGAYGYTF
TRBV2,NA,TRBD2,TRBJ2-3,TGTGCCAGCAGTGTGGGACTAGCTTCACGAGATACGCAGTATTTT,CASSVGLASRDTQYF
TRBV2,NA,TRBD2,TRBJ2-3,TGTGCCAGCAGAGACGGGGGGGGCTTGGGAACAGATACGCAGTATTTT,CASRDGGGLGTDTQYF
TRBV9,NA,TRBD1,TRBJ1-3,TGTGCCAGCAGTGCCGGGACAGGGGCCTCTGGAAACACCATATATTTT,CASSAGTGASGNTIYF
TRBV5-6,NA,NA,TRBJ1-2,TGTGCCAGCAGCCTCCTGAGGGCAGGGGTTCATGGCTACACCTTC,CASSLLRAGVHGYTF
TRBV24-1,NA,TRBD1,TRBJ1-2,TGTGCCACCAGTGATTCAGACAGGGTTGGGGGCTACACCTTC,CATSDSDRVGGYTF
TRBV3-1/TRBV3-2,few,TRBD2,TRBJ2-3,TGTGCCAGCAGCCATCCGAGGACTAGCCCTGAACCCACAGATACGCAGTATTTT,CASSHPRTSPEPTDTQYF